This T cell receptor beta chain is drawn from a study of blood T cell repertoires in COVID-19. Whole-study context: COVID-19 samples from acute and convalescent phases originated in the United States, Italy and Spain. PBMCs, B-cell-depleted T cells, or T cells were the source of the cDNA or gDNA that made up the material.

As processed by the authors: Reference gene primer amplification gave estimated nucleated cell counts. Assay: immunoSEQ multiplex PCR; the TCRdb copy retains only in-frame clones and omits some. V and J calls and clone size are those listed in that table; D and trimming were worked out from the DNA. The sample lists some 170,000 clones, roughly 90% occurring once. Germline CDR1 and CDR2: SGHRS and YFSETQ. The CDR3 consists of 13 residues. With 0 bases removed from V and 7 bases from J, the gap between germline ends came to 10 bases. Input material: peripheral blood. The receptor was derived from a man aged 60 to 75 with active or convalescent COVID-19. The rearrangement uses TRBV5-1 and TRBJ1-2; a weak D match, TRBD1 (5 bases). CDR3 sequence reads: CASSLAGFSGYTF. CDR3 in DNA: TGCGCCAGCAGCTTGGCAGGGTTCTCTGGCTACACCTTC.